One and the same sample provided the 25 T cell receptor beta chains below, sequenced in a study of tumor-infiltrating lymphocytes in primary liver carcinoma. Production of TCR beta cDNA used around 500 ng total RNA together with a constant-region primer. Three-round nested multiplex PCR performed with slightly modified ARM-PCR produced the TCR beta libraries. Primers for the first two PCR rounds were TRBV1-TRBV30 forward primers and a C-beta reverse primer (roughly 10 cycles per round). MiXCR was run by TCRdb on the multiplex PCR reads, yielding one entry per CDR3 protein. Among tens of thousands of distinct CDR3 sequences, about two thirds were seen once, and the ten largest hold roughly two fifths. The study co-extracted DNA and RNA from 20-30 mg of unsorted bulk tissue. Material for sequencing was liver tumor tissue from sampling region 4. The subset is: tumor region T4, right-lateral pole. Receptor source: a man aged 40-50 years with primary liver carcinoma and hepatitis B virus infection.

The chain links TRBV6-1 to TRBJ2-6; D possibly uses TRBD1 or TRBD2 (5 bases each). Trimming stripped 3 bases from V and 19 bases from J, with 28 bases between. In germline, CDR1 is MNHNS, CDR2 SASEGT. The CDR3 sequence is 16 residues long. CDR3 bases: TGTGCCAGCAGTGACAGACGGGGTGCTGGGGCCAACGTCCATACTTTC. Translation gives CASSDRRGAGANVHTF.

In its sample, this clonotype was seen many times. V and J are TRBV4-3 and TRBJ2-7, with a possible D match to TRBD1 (6 bases). Trimming took 0 bases from V and 11 from J, leaving 20 bases between them. The germline CDR1 and CDR2 sequences are LGHNA and YSLEER. CDR3 length equals 15 residues. CDR3 protein: CASSQDTRTADAEYF. CDR3 coding DNA: TGCGCCAGCAGCCAAGATACGCGGACAGCAGACGCGGAGTACTTC.

The chain uses TRBV29-1 and TRBJ2-5; 9 bases match TRBD1. Germline-derived CDR1 and CDR2 are SQVTM and ANQGSEA. The CDR3 sequence is 17 residues long. CDR3: CSVIFKRGQGPQETQYF. The CDR3 DNA is TGCAGTGTTATTTTTAAACGAGGACAGGGGCCACAAGAGACCCAGTACTTC.

On this clonotype: Sequence at one end of the junction differs from germline and may be a read error. The chain combines TRBV4-1 with TRBJ2-1; D uncertain. This CDR3 contains 15 residues. In germline, CDR1 is MGHRA, CDR2 YSYEKL. Here the CDR3 reads CDSSPGPSSYNEQFF. CDR3 in DNA: TGCGACAGCAGCCCAGGTCCTAGCTCCTACAATGAGCAGTTCTTC.

This clonotype was counted a single time. One end of the junction does not line up with germline, which may come from a read error. The chain couples TRBV11-2 to TRBJ2-1; possible D gene TRBD2, 5 bases. CDR3 size: 15 residues. In germline, CDR1 is SGHAT, CDR2 FQNNGV. Here the CDR3 DNA reads TGTGCCAGCAGCCCCCAGCGGTACGGATTGGGTGAGCACTTCTTC. It encodes CASSPQRYGLGEHFF.

Worth noting for this clonotype: One end of the junction varies from germline; a read error may be responsible. This chain connects TRBV11-2 to TRBJ2-7; 9 bases are a match to TRBD1. Germline V gene lookup returns CDR1 SGHAT and CDR2 FQNNGV. There are 16 residues in the CDR3. The CDR3 loop reads CAISFIQGAIHNGQYF. CDR3 nucleotides: TGTGCCATCAGCTTCATACAGGGGGCCATACATAATGGGCAGTACTTC.

As concerns this clonotype: This may stem from a read error, because a much larger clone lies one nucleotide away. The chain combines TRBV5-1 with TRBJ2-7, with a possible D match to TRBD2 (6 bases). Germline CDR1 is SGHRS and CDR2 is YFSETQ. Trimming shortened V by 3 bases and J by 2 bases, and 15 bases separated the two germline ends. This CDR3 is built from 15 residues. This CDR3 is CASSSVGTGPYEQYF. The DNA for the CDR3 is TGCGCCAGCAGCTCCGTCGGGACTGGACCCTACGAGCAGTACTTC.

This clonotype was seen a handful of times. The rearrangement links TRBV5-6 to TRBJ1-1; D call uncertain. V lost 1 base to trimming and J lost 5 bases, with 9 bases between them. The CDR3 is 13 residues long. Looked up from germline, CDR1 is SGHDT and CDR2 is YYEEEE. This CDR3 is CASSLSGRTEAFF. CDR3 bases: TGTGCCAGCAGCTTGTCGGGAAGGACTGAAGCTTTCTTT.

About this clonotype: Mismatch with germline at one junction end may stem from a read error. The chain couples TRBV2 to TRBJ2-5; 7 bases map to TRBD1. This CDR3 is 14 amino acids long. Per germline, CDR1 SNHLY and CDR2 FYNNEI. CDR3 sequence: CASISTGVVETQYF. CDR3 nucleotide sequence: TGTGCTAGCATCTCTACAGGGGTAGTAGAGACCCAGTACTTC. The full variable domain, with the rest looked up from reference TRBV2 and TRBJ2-5, is EPEVTQTPSHQVTQMGQEVILRCVPISNHLYFYWYRQILGQKVEFLVSFYNNEISEKSEIFDDQFSVERPDGSNFTLKIRSTKLEDSAMYFCASISTGVVETQYFGPGTRLLVL.

A single count supports this clonotype. This chain connects TRBV28 to TRBJ1-6; D not resolved. This CDR3 has 15 amino acids. CDR1 and CDR2 from the germline V gene are MDHEN and SYDVKM. V was clipped by 5 bases and J by 6 bases, with 14 bases between them. Here the CDR3 reads CASSLQRNCNSPLHF. DNA for the CDR3: TGTGCCAGCAGTCTGCAGAGAAACTGTAATTCACCCCTCCACTTT.

With regard to this clonotype: A much larger clonotype is one base distant, so this may be a read error. The V gene is TRBV6-5, the J gene TRBJ1-2; D is possibly TRBD1 (6 bases). Germline loops: CDR1 MNHEY, CDR2 SVGAGI. The CDR3 covers 15 residues. The CDR3 bases are TGTACCAGCAGCCCACAGGGAACCGCTAACTATGGCTACACCTTC. Translation: CTSSPQGTANYGYTF.

To note about this clonotype: A read error may produce the germline difference seen at one junction end. The chain carries TRBV5-5 and TRBJ2-5, with 9 bases lining up with TRBD2. Germline CDR1 SGHKS, CDR2 YYEKEE (reference sequence). There are 14 residues in the CDR3. The CDR3 DNA reads as TGTACCAGCGGCTCGAAGACTAGCGGAGAGACCCAGTACTTC. As protein: CTSGSKTSGETQYF.

A note on this clonotype: Its ends do not fully match the called genes, so a read error is possible. This rearrangement joins TRBV11-2 to TRBJ2-5, with 9 positions matching TRBD2. Per germline, CDR1 SGHAT and CDR2 FQNNGV. The CDR3 runs 17 residues. The CDR3 bases are TGCGCCAGCAGCCAAACTCCTGGCGGGGGGGGGAAAGAGACCCAGTACTTC. Residues: CASSQTPGGGGKETQYF.

With regard to this clonotype: This may be a read error: a much more frequent sequence differs by one nucleotide. V gene TRBV24-1 combines with J gene TRBJ2-1; tentative D call: TRBD2 (6 bases). CDR1 is KGHDR, CDR2 SFDVKD, per germline. The ends were cut back, 8 bases at V and 5 bases at J, with 21 bases in the middle. The CDR3 has 16 residues. CDR3 amino acids: CATTDPRLDFDNEQFF. For the CDR3, the DNA is TGTGCCACCACTGACCCGAGACTAGATTTCGACAATGAGCAGTTCTTC.

Comment on this clonotype: Relative to the germline gene, one junction end is altered; a read error may explain this. This chain uses TRBV10-3 with TRBJ2-2; possibly TRBD1 for D (7 bases). CDR3 length equals 14 residues. The germline V gene encodes CDR1 ENHRY and CDR2 SYGVKD. The CDR3 region has the DNA TGTGCCGCCGAGGAGGGGGCTAACACAGGGGAGCTGTCTTTT. Protein product: CAAEEGANTGELSF.

In regard to this clonotype: This sequence may be a read error, since a much larger clone differs from it by one base. The V call is TRBV11-3, the J call TRBJ1-5, with unresolved D. The CDR3 has 15 amino acids. Germline CDR1 is SGHNT and CDR2 is YENEEA. V gave up 0 bases and J gave up 15 bases, with 21 bases separating them. The CDR3 spells CASSLDLRVAQPRHF. CDR3 coding DNA: TGTGCCAGCAGCTTAGATCTGAGGGTGGCTCAGCCTCGGCATTTT.

This clonotype is medium-sized in the sample. The chain carries TRBV4-1 and TRBJ2-7; 8 positions agree with TRBD1. The J segment lost 0 bases and the V segment lost 4 bases, leaving 8 bases of the junction unmatched. Germline CDR1 reads MGHRA; CDR2 reads YSYEKL. The CDR3 length is 16 residues. The CDR3 nucleotides are TGCGCCAGCAGCCGTGCCGGGACAGGCTTCTCCTACGAGCAGTACTTC. Protein product: CASSRAGTGFSYEQYF.

In regard to this clonotype: One junction end does not reproduce the germline sequence, and a read error may be involved. The chain has TRBV11-2 and TRBJ2-5; TRBD1 matches 12 bases. The germline gives CDR1 SGHAT, CDR2 FQNNGV. CDR3 size: 16 residues. The CDR3 nucleotides are TGTTCCGGCAGCCCCACCGGGACAGGGGGCCTAGAGGCCCAGTACTTC. This gives the protein CSGSPTGTGGLEAQYF. Drawing the rest from reference TRBV11-2 and TRBJ2-5, the complete variable domain is EAGVAQSPRYKIIEKRQSVAFWCNPISGHATLYWYQQILGQGPKLLIQFQNNGVVDDSQLPKDRFSAERLKGVDSTLKIQPAKLEDSAVYLCSGSPTGTGGLEAQYFGPGTRLLVL.

As for this clonotype: A much larger clone sits a single nucleotide away, making a read error possible. The chain links TRBV5-1 to TRBJ2-1; D might be TRBD1 (6 bases). The CDR3 has 14 residues. The ends were cut back, 4 bases at V and 5 bases at J, with 13 bases in the middle. Germline V CDR1 and CDR2: SGHRS, YFSETQ. CDR3: CASSAGDIHNEQFF. CDR3 DNA: TGCGCCAGCAGCGCCGGGGACATTCACAATGAGCAGTTCTTC.

The rearrangement joins TRBV4-2 to TRBJ1-2, with D tentatively TRBD1 (5 bases). The ends were cut back, 4 bases at V and 2 bases at J, with 14 bases in the middle. This CDR3 has 15 residues. Germline assignment: CDR1 LGHNA and CDR2 YNFKEQ. The CDR3 protein is CASSPVGGSNYGYTF. The CDR3 DNA reads as TGTGCCAGCAGCCCCGTGGGGGGAAGCAACTATGGCTACACCTTC.

As regards this clonotype: This CDR3 fails to terminate in the conserved phenylalanine or tryptophan, so it likely reflects a read error. Because the CDR3's place on the DNA is in doubt, the DNA is left out and the CDR3 is given as listed by TCRdb. This chain uses TRBV5-4 with TRBJ2-5. The length of the CDR3 is 12 amino acids, counting both ends. Germline assignment: CDR1 SGHNT and CDR2 YYREEE (reference sequence). The CDR3: CTSSLDKAVKHL.

Comment on this clonotype: A much bigger clone sits one base away, suggesting this may be a read error. This rearrangement joins TRBV29-1 to TRBJ2-3, with D maybe TRBD2 (7 bases). Germline V gene sequence: CDR1 SQVTM, CDR2 ANQGSEA. The CDR3 runs to 13 residues. CDR3 in DNA: TGCAGCGTCCTGACGGGGGGCGGAGATACGCAGTTTTTT. It is translated as CSVLTGGGDTQFF.

Details on this clonotype: The CDR3 end shows no conserved phenylalanine or tryptophan, and so a read error is likely. V gene TRBV11-2 combines with J gene TRBJ2-7; D might be TRBD1 (5 bases). Trimming took off 2 bases at V and 5 bases at J, with 16 bases between the two ends. The CDR3 covers 15 residues. CDR1 and CDR2 (germline): SGHAT, FQNNGV. In DNA form, the CDR3 reads TGTGCCAGCAGCTTACGATGGACAAGGGGAAACGAGCAGTACTTA. This sequence encodes CASSLRWTRGNEQYL.

A note on this clonotype: It is likely a read error, because the conserved phenylalanine at the end of the CDR3 is missing. The chain has TRBV11-3 and TRBJ2-1, with D perhaps matching TRBD2 (5 bases). Trimming took 5 bases from V and 7 from J, leaving 18 bases between them. The CDR3 totals 15 residues. Germline V gives CDR1 SGHNT, CDR2 YENEEA. The DNA for the CDR3 is TGTGCCAGCAGCGCCGTTACTAGAGAGATTAATGAGCAGTTCTCC. Translation gives CASSAVTREINEQFS.

A note on this clonotype: The germline gene is not matched at one end of the junction; a read error may be the cause. The V gene is TRBV29-1, the J gene TRBJ2-1, with D possibly matching TRBD2 (5 bases). Germline loops: CDR1 SQVTM, CDR2 ANQGSEA. There are 12 residues in the CDR3. CDR3 sequence: CSVRLTGYEQSF. The CDR3 DNA follows: TGCAGCGTCCGACTAACGGGATATGAGCAATCCTTC.